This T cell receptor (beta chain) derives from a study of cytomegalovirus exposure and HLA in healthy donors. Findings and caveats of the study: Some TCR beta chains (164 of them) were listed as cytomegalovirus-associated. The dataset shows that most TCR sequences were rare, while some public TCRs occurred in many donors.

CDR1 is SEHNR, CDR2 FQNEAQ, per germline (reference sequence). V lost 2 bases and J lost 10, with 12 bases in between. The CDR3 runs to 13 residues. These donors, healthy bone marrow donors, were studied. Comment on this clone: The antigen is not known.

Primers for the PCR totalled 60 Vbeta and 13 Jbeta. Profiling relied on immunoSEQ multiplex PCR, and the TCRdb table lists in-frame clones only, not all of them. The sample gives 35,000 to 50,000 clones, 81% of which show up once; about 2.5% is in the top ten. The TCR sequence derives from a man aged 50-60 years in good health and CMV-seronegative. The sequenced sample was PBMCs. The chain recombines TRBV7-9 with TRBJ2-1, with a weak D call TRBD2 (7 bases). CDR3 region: CASSLIGGPEQFF. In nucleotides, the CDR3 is TGTGCCAGCAGCTTAATCGGGGGGCCCGAGCAGTTCTTC.